This TCR beta chain was obtained from a study of neurological immune-mediated disorders. This clonotype has just a few counts. The ends were cut back, 6 bases at V and 5 bases at J, with 11 bases in the middle. This CDR3 region has 13 residues. The V gene's germline CDR1 is MDHEN and CDR2 SYDVKM. A single record per CDR3 protein comes from TCRdb applying MiXCR to the 5' RACE reads. The sample carries around 26,000 distinct CDR3 sequences, 3.3% recorded once. The source of this sequence is a woman aged 25 to 39 with multiple sclerosis. Sequencing input: PBMCs. The rearrangement uses TRBV28 and TRBJ1-5; D gene uncertain. The CDR3 nucleotides read TGTGCCAGCAGGCCGTGGAGGTATCAGCCCCAGCATTTT. This codes for CASRPWRYQPQHF.